In its sample, the clone carrying this T cell receptor (beta chain) was seen once. In the authors' workflow: Estimation of nucleated cell counts was performed using reference gene primer amplification. TCRdb's table, derived via immunoSEQ multiplex PCR, lists solely in-frame clones and lacks some. That table furnishes V, J and clone size, whereas the DNA furnished D and trimming. The data contain under 250,000 clones, around 91% of them singletons. The sample comes from a study of blood T cell repertoires in COVID-19. In the study overall: Collection of acute and convalescent COVID-19 samples took place in the United States, Italy and Spain.

Per the germline V gene, CDR1 is SGHVS and CDR2 is FQNEAQ. V dropped 5 bases and J dropped 3; count of bases not matched to a gene: 16. This CDR3 contains 18 residues. The TCR sequence derives from a middle-aged woman with acute or convalescent COVID-19. What was sequenced was peripheral blood. The V and J genes are TRBV7-8 and TRBJ2-7, with TRBD1 matching over 10 bases. CDR3 sequence (DNA): TGTGCCAGCAGCCTGACCGGGACAGGGGCGCCCAGTGGCTACGAGCAGTACGTC. Translated: CASSLTGTGAPSGYEQYV.